A selection of T cell receptor beta chains follows, all from one sample in a study of T cell responses to AZD1222 COVID-19 vaccine. Clones were read by immunoSEQ multiplex PCR, and TCRdb kept only the in-frame ones, dropping some. The data hold over 150,000 clones, with 85% to 95% observed a single time. The sequenced sample was peripheral blood, obtained 28 days after the second dose of the MenACWY control vaccine. These receptors came from an adult who received the MenACWY meningococcal vaccine as a control. Each CDR3 is given with its conserved first and last residue. The D gene is left open where the match is weak. Size values are once, few and many counts, or a class for expanded clones, and some rows have none.

clone size	V gene	J gene	D gene	CDR3 DNA	CDR3 protein
few	TRBV7-9	TRBJ1-3	TRBD1	TGTGCCAGCAGCTTCCCGTCAGGGGGGTCCGGAAACACCATATATTTT	CASSFPSGGSGNTIYF
-	TRBV11-2	TRBJ1-6	-	TGTGCCAGCAGCCCCTCCCTAGATAATTCACCCCTCCACTTT	CASSPSLDNSPLHF
-	TRBV7-2	TRBJ2-7	-	TGTGCCAGCAGCCCGGGACGGGGTGTGCCCTACGAGCAGTACTTC	CASSPGRGVPYEQYF
-	TRBV11-2	TRBJ1-5	-	TGTGCCAGCAGCTTAGCTGGCAGGGGCAATCAGCCCCAGCATTTT	CASSLAGRGNQPQHF
few	TRBV9	TRBJ1-1	-	TGTGCCAGCAGCGTAGGGTTAGGGGAGGACAACACTGAAGCTTTCTTT	CASSVGLGEDNTEAFF
-	TRBV6-2/TRBV6-3	TRBJ1-1	-	TGTGCCAGCAGTTACTCGACAGGCACTGAAGCTTTCTTT	CASSYSTGTEAFF
-	TRBV30	TRBJ1-5	TRBD1	TGTGCCTGGACCCCAGGGGGTACGAGCAATCAGCCCCAGCATTTT	CAWTPGGTSNQPQHF
-	TRBV5-5	TRBJ2-1	TRBD2	TGTGCCAGCAGCTCTTATAGCGGGGGGAGGGGTGAGCAGTTCTTC	CASSSYSGGRGEQFF
-	TRBV19	TRBJ1-5	TRBD1	TGTGCCAGTAGTAGAGACAGGGCCGAGAATCAGCCCCAGCATTTT	CASSRDRAENQPQHF
once	TRBV18	TRBJ1-1	-	TGTGCCAGCTCACCACTGGACACTTGGAACACTGAAGCTTTCTTT	CASSPLDTWNTEAFF
-	TRBV12-3/TRBV12-4	TRBJ1-4	-	TGTGCCAGCAGTTGGGCAGAGAATGAAAAACTGTTTTTT	CASSWAENEKLFF
few	TRBV19	TRBJ2-6	TRBD1	TGTGCCGTCTCAGGACAGGGGAAAGCGGCAGGGGCCAACGTCCTGACTTTC	CAVSGQGKAAGANVLTF
-	TRBV7-8	TRBJ1-5	TRBD1	TGTGCCAGCAGCTTGGGTATAGGGACAGTTAGCAATCAGCCCCAGCATTTT	CASSLGIGTVSNQPQHF
-	TRBV19	TRBJ1-2	TRBD1	TGTGCCAGTAGTAATCCGGGACAGGGAAGGGATGGCTACACCTTC	CASSNPGQGRDGYTF
-	TRBV3-1/TRBV3-2	TRBJ2-1	TRBD1	TGTGCCAGCAGCCAAACAGGGGGGAATGAGCAGTTCTTC	CASSQTGGNEQFF
-	TRBV6-2/TRBV6-3	TRBJ1-2	TRBD1	TGTGCCAGCAGTTACTCCCTGACAGGGCCTGGCTACACCTTC	CASSYSLTGPGYTF
-	TRBV9	TRBJ1-1	-	TGTGCCAGCAGCGTAGTCCAGAGTGAAGCTTTCTTT	CASSVVQSEAFF
-	TRBV2	TRBJ1-2	TRBD1	TGTGCCAGCAGCACAGGGGTTGGCTACACCTTC	CASSTGVGYTF
-	TRBV2	TRBJ2-3	TRBD2	TGTGCCAGCAAAGAGCGGGGGAGACGCACAGATACGCAGTATTTT	CASKERGRRTDTQYF
few	TRBV6-5	TRBJ1-5	-	TGTGCCAGCCAGGGCAATGGCAATCAGCCCCAGCATTTT	CASQGNGNQPQHF
-	TRBV6-5	TRBJ1-1	-	TGTGCCAGCAGTTACAGGGGAAACACTGAAGCTTTCTTT	CASSYRGNTEAFF
-	TRBV28	TRBJ2-2	TRBD2	TGTGCCAGCAGTACCGGGGGGGGAACCCTCGGGGAGCTGTTTTTT	CASSTGGGTLGELFF
once	TRBV7-2	TRBJ2-5	-	TGTGCCAGCAGCTTAGGTTCCAGGGGAGAGACCCAGTACTTC	CASSLGSRGETQYF
-	TRBV5-1	TRBJ1-4	TRBD1	TGCGCCAGCAGGGACAGGGGGCCTAATGAAAAACTGTTTTTT	CASRDRGPNEKLFF
-	TRBV4-3	TRBJ1-2	-	TGCGCCAGCAGCCAAGGTCCTGGGGATGGCTACACCTTC	CASSQGPGDGYTF
-	TRBV9	TRBJ1-1	-	TGTGCCAGCAGCTCCCGGGGGGGATCGAACACTGAAGCTTTCTTT	CASSSRGGSNTEAFF
-	TRBV20-1	TRBJ1-2	-	TGCAGTGCCAGTAGTGGGGGGTTGGGCTACACCTTC	CSASSGGLGYTF
-	TRBV5-4	TRBJ2-1	TRBD1	TGTGCCAGCAGCAGAGGACAGGGGGTCGGTGGTGAGCAGTTCTTC	CASSRGQGVGGEQFF
-	TRBV30	TRBJ2-5	TRBD2	TGTGCCTGGAGTCATAGCGGGGAGACCCAGTACTTC	CAWSHSGETQYF
-	TRBV4-3	TRBJ1-5	-	TGCGCCAGCAGCCCCCGGGTCAACGATGATCAGCCCCAGCATTTT	CASSPRVNDDQPQHF
-	TRBV12-3/TRBV12-4	TRBJ1-6	-	TGTGCCAGCAGTCAGTTGGGGGCCCCCCTCCACTTT	CASSQLGAPLHF
-	TRBV9	TRBJ1-3	-	TGTGCCAGCAGCGTAGCGGGGACAATTAGCTCTGGAAACACCATATATTTT	CASSVAGTISSGNTIYF
-	TRBV5-4	TRBJ2-5	-	TGTGCCAGCAGCTCTTACGACGGAGAGACCCAGTACTTC	CASSSYDGETQYF
-	TRBV18	TRBJ1-3	TRBD1	TGTGCCAGCTCACCGGACAGGCCCGGAAGGAGCTCTGGAAACACCATATATTTT	CASSPDRPGRSSGNTIYF
once	TRBV6-6	TRBJ2-3	TRBD2	TGTGCCAGCAGTCGGGAGGGCATAGTGGGTGCCCAGACGCAGTATTTT	CASSREGIVGAQTQYF
-	TRBV11-2	TRBJ1-3	-	TGTGCCAGCAGCCTCCTGGGGGGGACTGATTACTCTGGAAACACCATATATTTT	CASSLLGGTDYSGNTIYF
-	TRBV2	TRBJ2-3	TRBD2	TGTGCCAGCAGTTGGACGGGGGGGCCGGATACGCAGTATTTT	CASSWTGGPDTQYF
-	TRBV19	TRBJ1-4	-	TGTGCCAGTAGTCGACAGGCCTCAACTAATGAAAAACTGTTTTTT	CASSRQASTNEKLFF
-	TRBV11-3	TRBJ1-1	-	TGTGCCAGCAGCTTAGGAGGGGGTATCACTGAAGCTTTCTTT	CASSLGGGITEAFF
-	TRBV6-5	TRBJ1-5	-	TGTGCCAGCAGTTATGGCAGGGGAAATCAGCCCCAGCATTTT	CASSYGRGNQPQHF
few	TRBV6-6	TRBJ2-1	-	TGTGCCAGCAGTTATGAACTTAGCTCCTACAATGAGCAGTTCTTC	CASSYELSSYNEQFF
-	TRBV9	TRBJ2-7	-	TGTGCCAGCAGCGCACTACTAACAGGCTACGAGCAGTACTTC	CASSALLTGYEQYF
-	TRBV5-4	TRBJ1-1	-	TGTGCCAGCAGCCCCCGGTTGGACACTGAAGCTTTCTTT	CASSPRLDTEAFF